This T cell receptor beta chain was observed in a study of T cell responses to AZD1222 COVID-19 vaccine. Clones were read by immunoSEQ multiplex PCR, and TCRdb kept only the in-frame ones, dropping some. The table lists approximately 100,000 clones, roughly nine tenths of them singletons. Study-wide results and limits: White British people made up most donors, females outnumbered males, and clonal diversity was possibly underestimated.

This CDR3 contains 15 residues. V shed 3 bases and J 12 bases; nucleotides not matched to a gene: 8. Germline values: CDR1 SNHLY, CDR2 FYNNEI. As to this clone: Its specificity is unknown.

Here the sequenced sample was peripheral blood, taken on day 0 of AZD1222 vaccination. This receptor was taken from an adult in good health. The chain recombines TRBV2 with TRBJ2-1, with TRBD2 matching 13 bases. The CDR3 sequence: CASSDGTSGAARQFF. DNA for the CDR3: TGTGCCAGCAGTGACGGGACTAGCGGGGCGGCGCGGCAGTTCTTC.